This record concerns one TCR beta chain sequence. What it binds is not known. This sample is part of a study of Ad26.COV2.S vaccination and SARS-CoV-2 variants. Study at large: Enrolled in COV1001, the donor was in the Ad26.COV2.S trial arm, which received the vaccine. Participants got Ad26.COV2.S intramuscularly, once or twice 56 days apart. General study results and limits: Reports say spike-specific CD8+ and CD4+ T cell responses covered substantial breadth after vaccination.

TCRdb's table, derived via immunoSEQ multiplex PCR, lists solely in-frame clones and lacks some. Among some 300,000 clones listed, roughly 86% were seen once. Treatment noted: 15 to 20 received Ad26.COV2.S at low or high dose, single or two shots; about 5 received placebo; per-sample allocation not given. Repertoires come from day 63 after the first vaccine or placebo injection. Germline loops: CDR1 LNHDA, CDR2 SQIVND (reference sequence). The length of the CDR3 is 13 residues. Trimming took 4 bases from V and 8 from J, leaving 14 bases between them. The chain is built from TRBV19 and TRBJ1-2, with D unclear. Sequencing used peripheral blood, obtained in a trial of Ad26.COV2.S vaccine versus placebo. The receptor comes from a person aged 18-65 years who received the Ad26.COV2.S COVID-19 vaccine or a placebo. The CDR3 loop reads CASSSRSGRGYTF. In DNA form, the CDR3 reads TGTGCCAGTAGTAGCCGATCGGGAAGGGGCTACACCTTC.